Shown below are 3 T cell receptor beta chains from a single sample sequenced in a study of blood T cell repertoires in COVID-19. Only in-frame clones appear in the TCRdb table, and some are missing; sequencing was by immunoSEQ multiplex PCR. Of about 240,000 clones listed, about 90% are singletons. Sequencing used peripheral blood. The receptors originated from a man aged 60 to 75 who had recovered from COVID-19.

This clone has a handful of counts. The CDR3 here is CASSWDPGGEQFF. The CDR3 region has the DNA TGCGCCAGCAGCTGGGACCCGGGGGGGGAGCAGTTCTTC. This chain links TRBV5-1 with TRBJ2-1, with 8 bases fitting TRBD2. V shed 3 bases and J 10 bases; nucleotides not matched to a gene: 6. The CDR3 is made up of 13 amino acids. Germline values: CDR1 SGHRS, CDR2 YFSETQ.

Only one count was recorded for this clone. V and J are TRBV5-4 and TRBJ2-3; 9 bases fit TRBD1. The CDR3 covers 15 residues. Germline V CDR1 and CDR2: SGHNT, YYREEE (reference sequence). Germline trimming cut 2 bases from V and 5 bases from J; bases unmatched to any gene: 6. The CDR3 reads CASSFSNRGQDTQYF. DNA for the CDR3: TGTGCCAGCAGCTTTTCTAACAGGGGGCAAGATACGCAGTATTTT.

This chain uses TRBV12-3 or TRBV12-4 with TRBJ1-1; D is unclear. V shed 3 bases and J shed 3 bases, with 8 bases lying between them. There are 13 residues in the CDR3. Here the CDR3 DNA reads TGTGCCAGCAGTTTCCGGGATTACACTGAAGCTTTCTTT. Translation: CASSFRDYTEAFF.